The 18 T cell receptor beta chains given below trace back to one sample, sequenced in a study of response to subunit inactivated influenza vaccine. TCRdb analysed the RT-PCR reads with MiXCR anew, one entry per CDR3 protein. The data hold almost 600,000 distinct CDR3 sequences, with approximately 15% observed a single time. This specimen consisted of PBMCs from blood, obtained 12 days after vaccination. The receptor set was obtained from a man aged 45-65 years who received an inactivated influenza vaccine.

V is TRBV20-1 and J is TRBJ2-1; D might be TRBD1 (5 bases). Germline V lookup: CDR1 DFQATT, CDR2 SNEGSKA (reference sequence). The CDR3 loop spans 12 amino acids. V was cut by 6 bases and J by 8 bases, with 14 bases left in between. CDR3 sequence reads: CSARANAYEQFF. CDR3 bases: TGCAGTGCCAGGGCTAATGCCTATGAGCAGTTCTTC.

A few counts support this clonotype. V usage is TRBV5-1 and J usage is TRBJ2-2; tentatively, D is TRBD1 (7 bases). Germline CDR1 and CDR2: SGHRS and YFSETQ. The CDR3 contains 18 residues. Trimming removed 2 bases from V and 1 base from J, with 18 bases in between. CDR3 sequence (DNA): TGCGCCAGCAGCTTACTAGGCCGCGGGACAGAGAACACCGGGGAGCTGTTTTTT. Its protein product is CASSLLGRGTENTGELFF. The whole variable domain, filled in from reference TRBV5-1 and TRBJ2-2, reads KAGVTQTPRYLIKTRGQQVTLSCSPISGHRSVSWYQQTPGQGLQFLFEYFSETQRNKGNFPGRFSGRQFSNSRSEMNVSTLELGDSALYLCASSLLGRGTENTGELFFGEGSRLTVL.

This clonotype was found a few times. The V and J genes are TRBV2 and TRBJ2-3; no definite D call. This CDR3 is built from 12 residues. Trimming stripped 4 bases from V and 4 bases from J, with 6 bases between. Germline CDR1 is SNHLY and CDR2 is FYNNEI. The DNA of the CDR3 is TGTGCCAGCAGTGGTGGTGCAGATACGCAGTATTTT. This codes for CASSGGADTQYF.

Only a few counts were recorded for this clonotype. This rearrangement joins TRBV21-1 to TRBJ2-3; the table's D call, TRBD1, has no DNA check behind it. TRBV21-1 is noted as a pseudogene. The CDR3 length is 16 residues. The chain's CDR3 is CASRNRGDRGTDTQYF. CDR3 bases: TGTGCCAGCAGGAACAGGGGGGACAGGGGCACAGATACGCAGTATTTT.

This clonotype appeared a few times. V usage is TRBV5-1 and J usage is TRBJ2-7; TRBD2 is a possible D gene (7 bases). The V gene lost 1 base and the J gene lost 6 bases, with 20 bases spanning the gap. CDR1 is SGHRS and CDR2 is YFSETQ in the germline V gene. The length of the CDR3 is 16 residues. The CDR3 protein is CASSLNLAGAQGEQYF. CDR3 coding DNA: TGCGCCAGCAGCTTGAATTTGGCGGGAGCACAGGGCGAGCAGTACTTC.

This chain joins TRBV29-1 and TRBJ2-7; D is possibly TRBD1 (6 bases). V dropped 6 bases and J dropped 5 bases, with 14 bases sitting between them. The CDR3 spans 12 residues. Germline loops: CDR1 SQVTM, CDR2 ANQGSEA. The CDR3 nucleotides read TGCAGCGTGGCCGGGACATTCAACGAGCAGTACTTC. This gives the protein CSVAGTFNEQYF.

The chain joins TRBV28 to TRBJ2-3; D is possibly TRBD2 (6 bases). Germline loops: CDR1 MDHEN, CDR2 SYDVKM. Between the trimmed V and J ends, which lost 1 base and 1 base, there was a span of 15 bases. This CDR3 is built from 17 residues. The CDR3 DNA is TGTGCCAGCAGTTTATTAGTGGGACTGGTGGGCACAGATACGCAGTATTTT. This codes for CASSLLVGLVGTDTQYF.

This clonotype was picked up a small number of times. The V gene is TRBV5-1, the J gene TRBJ1-2; D remains unclear. The CDR3 contains 14 residues. Germline V gene data show CDR1 as SGHRS and CDR2 as YFSETQ. Trimming pared 3 bases from V and 4 bases from J, leaving 13 bases between. Written as DNA, the CDR3 is TGCGCCAGCAGCTCCATGGCAGGCAGCTATGGCTACACCTTC. Amino acids: CASSSMAGSYGYTF.

The table lists this clonotype with a few counts. V usage is TRBV18 and J usage is TRBJ1-2, with D maybe TRBD1 (5 bases). Per the germline V gene, CDR1 is KGHSH and CDR2 is LQKENI. There are 17 residues in the CDR3. V gave up 0 bases and J gave up 0 bases, with 14 bases separating them. The CDR3 bases are TGTGCCAGCTCACCACCGGGTTCGGGGGACCCTAACTATGGCTACACCTTC. Its translation: CASSPPGSGDPNYGYTF.

The V call is TRBV6-5, the J call TRBJ2-5; D is unclear. Germline CDR1 is MNHEY and CDR2 is SVGAGI. V shed 0 bases and J shed 5 bases, with 13 bases lying between them. The CDR3 spans 15 residues. CDR3 loop: CASSYSNSVWETQYF. The CDR3 region has the DNA TGTGCCAGCAGTTACTCGAACTCGGTTTGGGAGACCCAGTACTTC.

This clonotype was counted only a few times. The genes are TRBV12-3 or TRBV12-4 and TRBJ2-3, with D perhaps TRBD1 (6 bases). The CDR3 totals 14 residues. Trimming shortened V by 7 bases and J by 2 bases, and 13 bases separated the two germline ends. As DNA, the CDR3 is TGTGCCAGCAACCCGGACAGAACCACAGATACGCAGTATTTT. Protein sequence: CASNPDRTTDTQYF.

A few counts support this clonotype. The rearrangement links TRBV15 to TRBJ2-2; no firm D call. Trimming stripped 0 bases from V and 0 bases from J, with 5 bases between. Germline loops: CDR1 LNHNV, CDR2 YYDKDF (reference sequence). This CDR3 region has 15 residues. CDR3 sequence reads: CATSRDNANTGELFF. CDR3 DNA sequence: TGTGCCACCAGCAGAGACAACGCGAACACCGGGGAGCTGTTTTTT.

A few counts support this clonotype. The chain has TRBV28 and TRBJ1-5; D may be TRBD1 (5 bases). From germline, CDR1 is MDHEN and CDR2 SYDVKM. This CDR3 comprises 15 residues. The V gene lost 3 bases and the J gene lost 2 bases, with 11 bases spanning the gap. This CDR3 is CASSLLQERNQPQHF. CDR3 in DNA: TGTGCCAGCAGTTTGTTACAGGAACGCAATCAGCCCCAGCATTTT.

Details on this clonotype: This sequence may be a read error, since a much larger clone differs from it by one base. The chain carries TRBV5-8 and TRBJ2-1; D is unresolved. Gene TRBJ2-7 matches the end of the DNA better, so the J call may be wrong. The germline V gene has CDR1 SGHTS and CDR2 YDEGEE. The CDR3 totals 15 residues. In DNA form, the CDR3 reads TGTGCCAGCAGCTTGGGGGATGAGTCCCTCAATGAGCAGTACTTC. The encoded protein is CASSLGDESLNEQYF.

This clonotype was observed a few times. The V and J genes are TRBV2 and TRBJ1-6, with 10 bases identical to TRBD1. Germline V gene sequence: CDR1 SNHLY, CDR2 FYNNEI. This CDR3 is 16 amino acids long. With 6 bases clipped from V and 0 bases from J, the junction kept 2 bases outside the gene matches. The CDR3 reads CASRRTGGSYNSPLHF. The CDR3, as DNA: TGTGCCAGCAGACGGACAGGGGGCTCCTATAATTCACCCCTCCACTTT.

This clonotype has just a few counts. The genes are TRBV15 and TRBJ2-1; 8 nucleotides agree with TRBD1. Losses at the gene ends were 2 bases for V and 1 base for J; bases not matched to a gene: 16. Germline V gene sequence: CDR1 LNHNV, CDR2 YYDKDF (reference sequence). The CDR3 has 20 residues. CDR3 bases: TGTGCCACCAGCAGATTGTCGACAGGGGACGCCGTCGGATCCTACAATGAGCAGTTCTTC. This codes for CATSRLSTGDAVGSYNEQFF.

This clonotype was detected a few times. This CDR3 is CASSKGQGTPTDTQYF. The CDR3 bases are TGTGCCAGCAGCAAAGGACAGGGGACTCCCACAGATACGCAGTATTTT. The rearrangement uses TRBV21-1 and TRBJ2-3; no check of the table's D call, TRBD1, against the DNA was made. TRBV21-1 is a pseudogene segment. The CDR3 covers 16 residues.

This clonotype was counted between two and nine times. The chain links TRBV6-5 to TRBJ1-2; a weak D match, TRBD1 (6 bases). CDR1 MNHEY and CDR2 SVGAGI come from the germline V gene. The CDR3 runs to 12 residues. V lost 6 bases to trimming and J lost 7 bases, with 12 bases between them. The CDR3 DNA reads TGTGCCAGCAGACCACAGGGAGGTGGCTACACCTTC. Translation: CASRPQGGGYTF.